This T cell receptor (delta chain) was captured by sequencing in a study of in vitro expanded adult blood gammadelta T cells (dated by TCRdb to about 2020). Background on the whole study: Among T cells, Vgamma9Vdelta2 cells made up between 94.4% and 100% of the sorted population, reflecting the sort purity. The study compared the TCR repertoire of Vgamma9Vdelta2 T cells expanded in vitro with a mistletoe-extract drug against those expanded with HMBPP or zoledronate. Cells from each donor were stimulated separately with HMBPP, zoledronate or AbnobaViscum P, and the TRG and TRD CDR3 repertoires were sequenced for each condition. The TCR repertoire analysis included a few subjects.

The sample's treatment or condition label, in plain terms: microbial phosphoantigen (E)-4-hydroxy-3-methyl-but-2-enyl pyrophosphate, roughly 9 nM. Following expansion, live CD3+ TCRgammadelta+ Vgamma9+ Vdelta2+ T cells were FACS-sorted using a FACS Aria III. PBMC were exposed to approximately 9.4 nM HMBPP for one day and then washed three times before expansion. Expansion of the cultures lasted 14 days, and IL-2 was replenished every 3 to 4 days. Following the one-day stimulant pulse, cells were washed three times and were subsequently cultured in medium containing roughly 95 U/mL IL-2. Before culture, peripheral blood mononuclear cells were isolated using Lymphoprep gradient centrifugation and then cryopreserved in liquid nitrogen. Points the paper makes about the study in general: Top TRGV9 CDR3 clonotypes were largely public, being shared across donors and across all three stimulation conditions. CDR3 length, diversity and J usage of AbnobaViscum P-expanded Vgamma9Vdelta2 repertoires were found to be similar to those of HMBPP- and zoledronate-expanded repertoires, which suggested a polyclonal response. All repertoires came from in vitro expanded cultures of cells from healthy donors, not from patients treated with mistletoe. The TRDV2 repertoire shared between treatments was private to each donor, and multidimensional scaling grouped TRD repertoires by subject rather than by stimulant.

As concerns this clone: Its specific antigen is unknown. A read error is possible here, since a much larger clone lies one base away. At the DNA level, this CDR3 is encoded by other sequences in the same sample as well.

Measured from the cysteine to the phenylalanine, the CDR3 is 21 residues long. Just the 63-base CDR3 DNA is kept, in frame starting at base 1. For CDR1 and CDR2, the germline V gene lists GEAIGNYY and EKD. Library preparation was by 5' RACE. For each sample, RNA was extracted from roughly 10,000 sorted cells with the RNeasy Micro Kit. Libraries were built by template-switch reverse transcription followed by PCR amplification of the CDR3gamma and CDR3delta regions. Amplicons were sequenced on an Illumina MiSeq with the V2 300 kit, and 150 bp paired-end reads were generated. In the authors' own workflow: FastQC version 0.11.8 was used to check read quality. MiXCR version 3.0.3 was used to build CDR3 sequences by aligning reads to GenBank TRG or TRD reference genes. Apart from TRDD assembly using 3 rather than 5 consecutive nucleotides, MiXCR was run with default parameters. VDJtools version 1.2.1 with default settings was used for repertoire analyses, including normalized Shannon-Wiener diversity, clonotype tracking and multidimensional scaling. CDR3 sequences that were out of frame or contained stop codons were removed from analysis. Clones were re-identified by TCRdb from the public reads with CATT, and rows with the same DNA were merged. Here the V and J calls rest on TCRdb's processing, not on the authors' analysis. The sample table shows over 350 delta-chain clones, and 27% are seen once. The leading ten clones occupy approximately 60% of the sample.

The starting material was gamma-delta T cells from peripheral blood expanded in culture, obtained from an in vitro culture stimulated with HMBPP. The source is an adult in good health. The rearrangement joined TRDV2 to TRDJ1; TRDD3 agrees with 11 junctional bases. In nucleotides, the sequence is TGTGCCTGTGACACGCCCTTTCTGGGGGATACAAAGCGGGAGTACACTGATAAACTCATCTTT. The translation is CACDTPFLGDTKREYTDKLIF.